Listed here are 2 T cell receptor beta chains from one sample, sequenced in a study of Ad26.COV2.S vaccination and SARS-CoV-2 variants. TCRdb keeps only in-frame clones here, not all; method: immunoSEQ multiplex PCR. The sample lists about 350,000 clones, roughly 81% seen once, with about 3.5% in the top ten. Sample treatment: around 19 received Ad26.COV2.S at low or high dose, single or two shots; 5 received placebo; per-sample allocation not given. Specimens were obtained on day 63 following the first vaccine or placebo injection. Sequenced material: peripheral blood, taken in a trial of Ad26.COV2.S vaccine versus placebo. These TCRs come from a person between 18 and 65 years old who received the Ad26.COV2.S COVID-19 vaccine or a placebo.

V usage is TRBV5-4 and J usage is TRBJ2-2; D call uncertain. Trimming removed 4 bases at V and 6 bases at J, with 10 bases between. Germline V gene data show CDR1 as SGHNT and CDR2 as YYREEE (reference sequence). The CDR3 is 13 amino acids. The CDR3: CASSPVVPGELFF. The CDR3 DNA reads TGTGCCAGCAGCCCGGTGGTCCCCGGGGAGCTGTTTTTT.

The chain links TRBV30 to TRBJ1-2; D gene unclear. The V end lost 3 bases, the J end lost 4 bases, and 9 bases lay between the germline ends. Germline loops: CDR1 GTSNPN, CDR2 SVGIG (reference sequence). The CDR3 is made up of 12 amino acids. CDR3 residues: CAWSLVSYGYTF. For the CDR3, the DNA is TGTGCCTGGAGCTTGGTCTCCTATGGCTACACCTTC. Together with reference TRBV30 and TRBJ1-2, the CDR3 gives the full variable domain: SQTIHQWPATLVQPVGSPLSLECTVEGTSNPNLYWYRQAAGRGLQLLFYSVGIGQISSEVPQNLSASRPQDRQFILSSKKLLLSDSGFYLCAWSLVSYGYTFGSGTRLTVV.